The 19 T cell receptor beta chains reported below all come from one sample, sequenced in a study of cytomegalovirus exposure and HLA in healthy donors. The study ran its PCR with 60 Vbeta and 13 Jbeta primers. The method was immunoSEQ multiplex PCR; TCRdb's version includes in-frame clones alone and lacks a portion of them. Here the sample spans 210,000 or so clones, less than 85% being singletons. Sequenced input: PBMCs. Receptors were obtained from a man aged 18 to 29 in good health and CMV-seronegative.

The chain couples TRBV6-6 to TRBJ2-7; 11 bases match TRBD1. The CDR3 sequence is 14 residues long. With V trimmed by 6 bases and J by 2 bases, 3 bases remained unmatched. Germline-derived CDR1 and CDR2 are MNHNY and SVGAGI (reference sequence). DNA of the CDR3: TGTGCCAGCAGCCCGGGACAGGGGGCCTACGAGCAGTACTTC. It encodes CASSPGQGAYEQYF.

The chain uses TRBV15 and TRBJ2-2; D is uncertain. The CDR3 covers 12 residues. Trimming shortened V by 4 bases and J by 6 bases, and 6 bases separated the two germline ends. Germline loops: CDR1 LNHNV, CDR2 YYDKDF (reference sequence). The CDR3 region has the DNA TGTGCCACCAGCACCCGGTCCGGGGAGCTGTTTTTT. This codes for CATSTRSGELFF.

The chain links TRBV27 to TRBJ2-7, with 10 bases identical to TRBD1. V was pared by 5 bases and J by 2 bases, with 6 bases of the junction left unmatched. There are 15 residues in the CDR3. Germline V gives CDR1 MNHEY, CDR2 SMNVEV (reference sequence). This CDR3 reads CASSPYGTGAYEQYF. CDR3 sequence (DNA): TGTGCCAGCAGTCCGTACGGGACAGGGGCCTACGAGCAGTACTTC.

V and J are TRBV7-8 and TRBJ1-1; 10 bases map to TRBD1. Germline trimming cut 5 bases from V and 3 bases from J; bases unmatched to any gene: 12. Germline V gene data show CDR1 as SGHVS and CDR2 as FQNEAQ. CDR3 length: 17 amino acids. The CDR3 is CASSPIGRTGGHTEAFF. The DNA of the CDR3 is TGTGCCAGCAGCCCCATAGGGCGGACAGGGGGTCACACTGAAGCTTTCTTT.

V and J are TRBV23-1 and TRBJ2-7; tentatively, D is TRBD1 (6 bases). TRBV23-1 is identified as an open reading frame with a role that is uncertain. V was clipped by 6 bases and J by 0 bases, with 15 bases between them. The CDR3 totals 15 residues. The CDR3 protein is CASRPTGLNSYEQYF. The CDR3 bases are TGCGCCAGCAGACCGACAGGCTTGAACTCCTACGAGCAGTACTTC.

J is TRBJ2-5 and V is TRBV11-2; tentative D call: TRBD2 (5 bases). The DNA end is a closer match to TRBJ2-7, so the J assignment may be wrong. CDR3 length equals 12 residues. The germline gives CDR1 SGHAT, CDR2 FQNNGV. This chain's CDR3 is CASSAGYYEQYF. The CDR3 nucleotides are TGTGCCAGCAGCGCGGGTTACTACGAGCAGTACTTC.

This CDR3 is CASSYGQGARNEQFF. The CDR3 DNA sequence: TGTGCCAGCAGTTATGGGCAGGGGGCTCGAAATGAGCAGTTCTTC. The chain has TRBV6-6 and TRBJ2-1, with TRBD1 identical over 8 bases. Germline assignment: CDR1 MNHNY and CDR2 SVGAGI (reference sequence). The CDR3 loop spans 15 amino acids. V was pared by 3 bases and J by 7 bases, with 8 bases of the junction left unmatched.

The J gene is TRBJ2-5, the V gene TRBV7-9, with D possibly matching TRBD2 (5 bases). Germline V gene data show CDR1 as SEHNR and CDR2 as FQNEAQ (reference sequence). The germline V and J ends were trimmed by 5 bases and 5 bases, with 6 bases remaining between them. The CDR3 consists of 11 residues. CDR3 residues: CASSPGETQYF. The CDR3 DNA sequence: TGTGCCAGCAGCCCGGGGGAGACCCAGTACTTC.

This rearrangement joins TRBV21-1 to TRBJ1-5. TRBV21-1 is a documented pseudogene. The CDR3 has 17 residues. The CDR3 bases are TGTGCCAGCAGCAAAGCGCGGGGGGCCCGGTGCGGTCAGCCCCAGCATTTT. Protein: CASSKARGARCGQPQHF.

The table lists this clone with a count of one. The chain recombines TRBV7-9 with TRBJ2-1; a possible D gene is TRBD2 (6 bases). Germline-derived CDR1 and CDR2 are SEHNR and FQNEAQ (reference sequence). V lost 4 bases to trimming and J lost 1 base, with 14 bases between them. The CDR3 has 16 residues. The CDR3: CASSSLSGPSYNEQFF. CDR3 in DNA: TGTGCCAGCAGCTCCCTTAGCGGTCCTTCCTACAATGAGCAGTTCTTC.

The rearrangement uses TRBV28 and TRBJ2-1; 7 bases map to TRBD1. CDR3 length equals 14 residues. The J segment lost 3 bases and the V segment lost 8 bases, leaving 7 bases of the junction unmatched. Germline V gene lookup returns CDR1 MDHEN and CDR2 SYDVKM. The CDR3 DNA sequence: TGTGCCAGCGCCGCCGGGACAGACTACAATGAGCAGTTCTTC. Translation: CASAAGTDYNEQFF.

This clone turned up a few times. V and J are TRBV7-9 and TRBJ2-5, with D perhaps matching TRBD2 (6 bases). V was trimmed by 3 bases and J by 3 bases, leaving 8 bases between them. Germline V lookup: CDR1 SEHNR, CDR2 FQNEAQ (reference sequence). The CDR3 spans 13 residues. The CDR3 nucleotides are TGTGCCAGCAGCTTTGGCGGGGAAGAGACCCAGTACTTC. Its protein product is CASSFGGEETQYF.

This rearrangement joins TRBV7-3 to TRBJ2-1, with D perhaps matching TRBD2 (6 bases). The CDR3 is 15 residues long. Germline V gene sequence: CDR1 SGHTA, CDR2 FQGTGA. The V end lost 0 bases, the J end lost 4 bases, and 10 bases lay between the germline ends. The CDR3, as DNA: TGTGCCAGCAGCTTAACTAGCGGAGGTTACAATGAGCAGTTCTTC. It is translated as CASSLTSGGYNEQFF.

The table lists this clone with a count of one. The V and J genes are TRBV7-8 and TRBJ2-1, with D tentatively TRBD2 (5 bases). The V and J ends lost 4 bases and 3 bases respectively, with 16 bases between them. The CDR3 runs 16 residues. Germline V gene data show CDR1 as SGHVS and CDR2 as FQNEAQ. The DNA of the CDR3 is TGTGCCAGCAGCTCCCCCGGGGAGTGGGGCTACAATGAGCAGTTCTTC. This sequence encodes CASSSPGEWGYNEQFF.

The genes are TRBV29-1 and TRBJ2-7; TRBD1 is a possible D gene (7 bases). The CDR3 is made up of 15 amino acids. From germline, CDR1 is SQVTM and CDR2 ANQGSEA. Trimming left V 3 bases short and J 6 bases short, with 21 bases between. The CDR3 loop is CSVDYGGTGASEQYF. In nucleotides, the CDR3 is TGCAGCGTTGATTACGGGGGCACAGGGGCCTCCGAGCAGTACTTC.

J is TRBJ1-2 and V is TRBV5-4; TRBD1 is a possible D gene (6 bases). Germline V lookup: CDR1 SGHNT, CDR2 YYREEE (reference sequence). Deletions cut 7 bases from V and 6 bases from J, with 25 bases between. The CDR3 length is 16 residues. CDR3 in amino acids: CASRGGGDQGPDGYTF. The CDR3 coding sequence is TGTGCCAGCCGAGGCGGCGGCGACCAGGGGCCCGATGGCTACACCTTC.

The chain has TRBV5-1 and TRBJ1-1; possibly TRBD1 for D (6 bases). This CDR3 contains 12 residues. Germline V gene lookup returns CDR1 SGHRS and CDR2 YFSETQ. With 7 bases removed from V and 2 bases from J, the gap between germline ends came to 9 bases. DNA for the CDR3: TGCGCCAGCCAACAGGGAAACACTGAAGCTTTCTTT. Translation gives CASQQGNTEAFF.

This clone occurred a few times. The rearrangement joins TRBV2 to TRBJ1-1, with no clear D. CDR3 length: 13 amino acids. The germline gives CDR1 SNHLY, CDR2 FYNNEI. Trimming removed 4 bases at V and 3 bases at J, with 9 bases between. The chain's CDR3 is CASSGTVDTEAFF. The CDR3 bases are TGTGCCAGCAGTGGAACGGTTGACACTGAAGCTTTCTTT.

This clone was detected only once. DNA of the CDR3: TGCGCCAGCAGTAGTGAGGCCAATGAGCAGTTCTTC. This codes for CASSSEANEQFF. The chain uses TRBV5-1 and TRBJ2-1; D call uncertain. The CDR3 contains 12 residues. V shed 5 bases and J shed 6 bases, with 9 bases lying between them. Per germline, CDR1 SGHRS and CDR2 YFSETQ.